This T cell receptor (beta chain) is from a study of spatial heterogeneity in lung cancer. TCR cDNA molecules each carried a unique molecular identifier. TCRdb itself ran the 5' RACE reads through MiXCR, one entry per CDR3 protein. Of tens of thousands of distinct CDR3 sequences listed, approximately 6.2% are singletons. Time point indicated: sample taken at primary tumor resection. Extraction of whole RNA from tumor, nontumor lung or frozen PBMC preceded unsorted sequencing. The germline V gene encodes CDR1 MNHEY and CDR2 SMNVEV (reference sequence). Trimming pared 6 bases from V and 8 bases from J, leaving 16 bases between. This CDR3 contains 14 residues. This clonotype is medium-sized. Its antigen remains unknown. The study's findings and limits: Among blood samples, ubiquitous expanded tumor TCRs appeared more at resection than at follow-up.

V usage is TRBV27 and J usage is TRBJ1-4; TRBD1 might be the D (6 bases). The TCR originated in a male donor with early-stage non-small cell lung cancer. The sample in question was PBMCs, obtained at surgery. The CDR3 nucleotides are TGTGCCAGCAGCTTACAGGGAGTGGGGGAAAAACTGTTTTTT. It is translated as CASSLQGVGEKLFF.